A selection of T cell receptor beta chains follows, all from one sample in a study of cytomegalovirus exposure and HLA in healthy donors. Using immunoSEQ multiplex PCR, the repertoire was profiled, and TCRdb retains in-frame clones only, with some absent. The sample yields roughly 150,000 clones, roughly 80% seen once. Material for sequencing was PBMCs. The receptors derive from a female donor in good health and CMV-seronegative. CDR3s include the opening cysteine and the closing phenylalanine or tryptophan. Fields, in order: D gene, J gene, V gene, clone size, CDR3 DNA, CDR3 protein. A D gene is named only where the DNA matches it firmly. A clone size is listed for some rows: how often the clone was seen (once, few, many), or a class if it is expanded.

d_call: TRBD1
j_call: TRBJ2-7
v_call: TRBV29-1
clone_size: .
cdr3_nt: TGCAGCGTGGAGGGACAGGGGGCGGGAGAGCAGTACTTC
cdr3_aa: CSVEGQGAGEQYF

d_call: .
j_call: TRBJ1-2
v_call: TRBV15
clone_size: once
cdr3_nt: TGTGCCACCAGCAGAGGGGCTCGGGGCTATGGCTACACCTTC
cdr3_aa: CATSRGARGYGYTF

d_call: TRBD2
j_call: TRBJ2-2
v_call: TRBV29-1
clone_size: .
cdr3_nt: TGCAGCGTTGCCCGGCGACTAGCGGACGGGGAGCTGTTTTTT
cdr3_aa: CSVARRLADGELFF

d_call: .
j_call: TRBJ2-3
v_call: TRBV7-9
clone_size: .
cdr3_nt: TGTGCCAGCAGCTTAGCGGGAGGTAGGGATACGCAGTATTTT
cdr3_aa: CASSLAGGRDTQYF

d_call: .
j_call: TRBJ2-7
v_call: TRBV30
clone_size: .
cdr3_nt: TGTGCCTGGAGTGTAACCAGCTACGAGCAGTACTTC
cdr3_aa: CAWSVTSYEQYF

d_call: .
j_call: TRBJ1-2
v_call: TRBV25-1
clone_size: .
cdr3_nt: TGTGCCAGCAGTGGCCTCAAGGAGGTCCTGGGCTATGGCTACACCTTC
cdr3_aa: CASSGLKEVLGYGYTF

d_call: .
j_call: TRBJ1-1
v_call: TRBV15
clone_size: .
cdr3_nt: TGTGCCACCAGCCCCCGAGGAATGGACTGGAACACTGAAGCTTTCTTT
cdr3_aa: CATSPRGMDWNTEAFF

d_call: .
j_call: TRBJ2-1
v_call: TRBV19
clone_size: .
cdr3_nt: TGTGCCAGTAGTATCTCCAATGAGCAGTTCTTC
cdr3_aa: CASSISNEQFF

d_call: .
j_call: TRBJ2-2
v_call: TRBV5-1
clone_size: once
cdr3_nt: TGCGCCAGTAATACAGGGGACTACACCGGGGAGCTGTTTTTT
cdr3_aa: CASNTGDYTGELFF

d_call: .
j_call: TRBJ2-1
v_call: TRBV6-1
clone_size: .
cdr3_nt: TGTGCCAGCAGTGAATTCGGGTACAATGAGCAGTTCTTC
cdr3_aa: CASSEFGYNEQFF

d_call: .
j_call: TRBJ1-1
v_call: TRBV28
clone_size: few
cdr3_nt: TGTGCCAGCGGGGCGAACACTGAAGCTTTCTTT
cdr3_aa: CASGANTEAFF

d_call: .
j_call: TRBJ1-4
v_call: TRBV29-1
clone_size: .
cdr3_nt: TGCAGCGTTTCAGCAACCTTGGGGGGGGAAAAACTGTTTTTT
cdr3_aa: CSVSATLGGEKLFF